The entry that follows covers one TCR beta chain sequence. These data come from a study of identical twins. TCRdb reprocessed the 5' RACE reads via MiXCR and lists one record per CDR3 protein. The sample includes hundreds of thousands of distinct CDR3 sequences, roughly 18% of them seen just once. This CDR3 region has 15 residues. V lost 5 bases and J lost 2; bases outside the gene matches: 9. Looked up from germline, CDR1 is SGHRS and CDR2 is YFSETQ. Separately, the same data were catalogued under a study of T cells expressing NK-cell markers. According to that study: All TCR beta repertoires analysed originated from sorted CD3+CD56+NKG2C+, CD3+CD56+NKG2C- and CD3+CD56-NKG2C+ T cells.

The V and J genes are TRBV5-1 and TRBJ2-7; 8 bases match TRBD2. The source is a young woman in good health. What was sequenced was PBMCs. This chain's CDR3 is CASRDAAGVTYEQYF. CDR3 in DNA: TGCGCCAGCAGGGATGCAGCGGGGGTAACCTACGAGCAGTACTTC.